This T cell receptor beta chain was identified in a study of blood T cell repertoires in COVID-19. As for the study in general: PBMCs, B-cell-depleted T cells, or T cells provided the cDNA or gDNA that made up the material.

In the study's own analysis: Reference gene primer amplification gave estimated nucleated cell counts. Assay: immunoSEQ multiplex PCR; the TCRdb copy retains only in-frame clones and omits some. V, J and clone size derive from that table, while D and trimming were established from the DNA sequence. The sample lists fewer than 150,000 clones, approximately 85% occurring once. Deletions cut 0 bases from V and 9 bases from J, with 18 bases between. Germline assignment: CDR1 SGHTA and CDR2 FQGNSA. The CDR3 runs to 16 residues. The clonotype comes from a man aged 50 to 59 with acute or convalescent COVID-19. The chain carries TRBV7-2 and TRBJ1-5; no firm D call. Sequencing was carried out using peripheral blood. The CDR3 DNA reads TGTGCCAGCAGCTTAGCGTTTCACACATCCCAGGCGCCCCAGCATTTT. It is translated as CASSLAFHTSQAPQHF.